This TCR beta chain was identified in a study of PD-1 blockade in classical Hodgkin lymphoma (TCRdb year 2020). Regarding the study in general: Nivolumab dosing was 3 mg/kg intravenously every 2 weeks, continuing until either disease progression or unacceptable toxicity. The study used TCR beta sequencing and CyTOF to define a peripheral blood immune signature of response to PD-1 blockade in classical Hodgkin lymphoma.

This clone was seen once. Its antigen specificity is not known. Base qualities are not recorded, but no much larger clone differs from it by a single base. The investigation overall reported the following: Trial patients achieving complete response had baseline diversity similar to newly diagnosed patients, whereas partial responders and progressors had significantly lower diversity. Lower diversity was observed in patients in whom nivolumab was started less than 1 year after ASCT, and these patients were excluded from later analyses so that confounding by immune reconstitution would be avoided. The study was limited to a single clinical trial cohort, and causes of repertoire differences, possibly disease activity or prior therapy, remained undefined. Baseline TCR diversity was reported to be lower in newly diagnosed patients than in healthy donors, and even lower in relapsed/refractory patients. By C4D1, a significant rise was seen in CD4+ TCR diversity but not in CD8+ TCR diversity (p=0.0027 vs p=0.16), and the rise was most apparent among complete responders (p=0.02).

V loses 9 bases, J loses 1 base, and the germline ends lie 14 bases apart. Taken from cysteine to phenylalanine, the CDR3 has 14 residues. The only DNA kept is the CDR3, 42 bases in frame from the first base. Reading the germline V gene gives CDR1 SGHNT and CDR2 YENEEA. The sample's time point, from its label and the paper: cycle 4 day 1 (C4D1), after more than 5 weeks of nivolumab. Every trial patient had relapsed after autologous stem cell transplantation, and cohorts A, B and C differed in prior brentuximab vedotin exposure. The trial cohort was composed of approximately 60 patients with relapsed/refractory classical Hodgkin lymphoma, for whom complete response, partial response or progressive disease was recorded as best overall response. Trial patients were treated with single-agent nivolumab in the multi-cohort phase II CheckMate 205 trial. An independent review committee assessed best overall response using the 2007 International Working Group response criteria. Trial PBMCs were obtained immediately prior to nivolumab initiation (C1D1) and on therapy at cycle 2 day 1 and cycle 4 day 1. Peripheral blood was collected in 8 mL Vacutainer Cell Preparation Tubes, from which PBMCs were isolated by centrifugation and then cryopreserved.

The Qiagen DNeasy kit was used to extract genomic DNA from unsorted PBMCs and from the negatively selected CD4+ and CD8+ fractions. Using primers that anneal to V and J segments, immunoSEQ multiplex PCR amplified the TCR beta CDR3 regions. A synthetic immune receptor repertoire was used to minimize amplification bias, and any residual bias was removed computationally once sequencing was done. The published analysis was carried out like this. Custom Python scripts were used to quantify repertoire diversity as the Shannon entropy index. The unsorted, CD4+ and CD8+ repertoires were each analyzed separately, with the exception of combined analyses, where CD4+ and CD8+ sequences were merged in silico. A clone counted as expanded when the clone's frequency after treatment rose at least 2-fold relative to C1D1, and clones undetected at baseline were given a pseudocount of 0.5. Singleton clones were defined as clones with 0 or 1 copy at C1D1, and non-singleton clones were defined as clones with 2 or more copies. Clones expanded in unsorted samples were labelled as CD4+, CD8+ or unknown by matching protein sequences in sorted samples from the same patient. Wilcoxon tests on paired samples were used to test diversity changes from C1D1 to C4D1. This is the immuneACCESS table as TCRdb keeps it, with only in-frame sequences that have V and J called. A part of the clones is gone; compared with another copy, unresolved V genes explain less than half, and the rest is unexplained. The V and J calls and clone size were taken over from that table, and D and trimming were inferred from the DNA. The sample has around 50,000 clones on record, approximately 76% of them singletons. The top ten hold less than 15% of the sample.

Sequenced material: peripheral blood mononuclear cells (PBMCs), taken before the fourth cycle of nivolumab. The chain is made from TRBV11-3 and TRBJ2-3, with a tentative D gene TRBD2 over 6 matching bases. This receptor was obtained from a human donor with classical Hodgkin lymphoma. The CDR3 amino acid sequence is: CASKREWGTDTQYF. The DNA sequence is TGTGCCAGTAAACGGGAGTGGGGCACAGATACGCAGTATTTT.